These T cell receptor beta chains were read from a single sample in a study of T cells in Graves' hyperthyroidism and ophthalmopathy. Each CDR3 protein gets one entry after TCRdb re-called the multiplex PCR reads with MiXCR. Of hundreds of thousands of distinct CDR3 sequences listed, about 16% are singletons. Sequenced: blood. The receptors here all came from a woman aged 25 to 39 with Graves' hyperthyroidism. CDR3s include the opening cysteine and the closing phenylalanine or tryptophan. Fields, in order: CDR3 length, J gene, clone size, V gene, D gene, CDR3 DNA, CDR3 protein. A D gene is named only where the DNA matches it firmly. Size tells how often a clone was seen (once, few, many) or the class of an expanded clone, and some rows leave it out.

len: 11
j_gene: TRBJ1-2
abundance: many
v_gene: TRBV29-1
d_gene: TRBD1
CDR3nt: TGCAGCGCTCCCGGACAGGCTGGCTACACCTTC
CDR3aa: CSAPGQAGYTF

len: 17
j_gene: TRBJ2-1
abundance: -
v_gene: TRBV20-1
d_gene: TRBD2
CDR3nt: TGCAGTGGGGCCTTTGGGGGGGGTCCTCTCGACCGAAATGAGCAGTTCTTC
CDR3aa: CSGAFGGGPLDRNEQFF

len: 15
j_gene: TRBJ2-1
abundance: -
v_gene: TRBV19
d_gene: TRBD2
CDR3nt: TGTGCCAGTAGTATAATAGCGGGAATGGGCAATGAGCAGTTCTTC
CDR3aa: CASSIIAGMGNEQFF

len: 11
j_gene: TRBJ2-5
abundance: -
v_gene: TRBV27
d_gene: -
CDR3nt: TGTGCCAGCGGACACTCAGAGACCCAGTACTTC
CDR3aa: CASGHSETQYF

len: 14
j_gene: TRBJ1-1
abundance: many
v_gene: TRBV7-2
d_gene: -
CDR3nt: TGTGCCAGCAGCTTTATCGCTATGAACACTGAAGCTTTCTTT
CDR3aa: CASSFIAMNTEAFF

len: 16
j_gene: TRBJ2-4
abundance: -
v_gene: TRBV7-2
d_gene: -
CDR3nt: TGTGCCAGCAGCTTAGCGAGGGCTAGCGCCAAAAACATTCAGTACTTC
CDR3aa: CASSLARASAKNIQYF

len: 13
j_gene: TRBJ2-2
abundance: -
v_gene: TRBV6-5
d_gene: -
CDR3nt: TGTGCCAGCAGTTACTCCCTATCGGGGGAGCTGTTTTTT
CDR3aa: CASSYSLSGELFF

len: 12
j_gene: TRBJ1-2
abundance: -
v_gene: TRBV2
d_gene: -
CDR3nt: TGTGCCAGGGATCAGGGATATTACGGCTACACCTTC
CDR3aa: CARDQGYYGYTF

len: 14
j_gene: TRBJ1-5
abundance: many
v_gene: TRBV6-1
d_gene: TRBD1
CDR3nt: TGTGCCAGCAGAGGACCAGGGGGCGGTCAGCCCCAGCATTTT
CDR3aa: CASRGPGGGQPQHF

len: 13
j_gene: TRBJ2-7
abundance: few
v_gene: TRBV5-1
d_gene: TRBD1
CDR3nt: TGCGCCAGCAGCACTCTGACAGGGGACGAGCAGTACTTC
CDR3aa: CASSTLTGDEQYF

len: 14
j_gene: TRBJ1-1
abundance: few
v_gene: TRBV27
d_gene: -
CDR3nt: TGTGCCAGCAGTTGGGGGGCTTCGACCACTGAAGCTTTCTTT
CDR3aa: CASSWGASTTEAFF

len: 14
j_gene: TRBJ2-3
abundance: many
v_gene: TRBV20-1
d_gene: -
CDR3nt: TGCAGTGCTAGAGGTGGTTTCACCACAGATACGCAGTATTTT
CDR3aa: CSARGGFTTDTQYF

len: 13
j_gene: TRBJ1-1
abundance: many
v_gene: TRBV10-3
d_gene: -
CDR3nt: TGTGCCATCAGTGGACCACTGAACACTGAAGCTTTCTTT
CDR3aa: CAISGPLNTEAFF

len: 16
j_gene: TRBJ2-1
abundance: many
v_gene: TRBV11-2
d_gene: TRBD1
CDR3nt: TGTGCCAGCAGCACAGCCGGGACAGGAAAAAGGAATGAGCAGTTCTTC
CDR3aa: CASSTAGTGKRNEQFF

len: 14
j_gene: TRBJ2-2
abundance: many
v_gene: TRBV6-1
d_gene: -
CDR3nt: TGTGCCAGCAGTGAACAGGGTTTAACCGGGGAGCTGTTTTTT
CDR3aa: CASSEQGLTGELFF

len: 14
j_gene: TRBJ2-7
abundance: few
v_gene: TRBV15
d_gene: TRBD1
CDR3nt: TGTGCCACCAGCAGAGCGGGACAGAACTACGAGCAGTACTTC
CDR3aa: CATSRAGQNYEQYF

len: 13
j_gene: TRBJ2-3
abundance: many
v_gene: TRBV6-1
d_gene: -
CDR3nt: TGTGCCAGCCATCCAGCGGGCACAGATACGCAGTATTTT
CDR3aa: CASHPAGTDTQYF

len: 11
j_gene: TRBJ2-5
abundance: many
v_gene: TRBV20-1
d_gene: TRBD1
CDR3nt: TGCAGTGGACAGGGACAAGAGACCCAGTACTTC
CDR3aa: CSGQGQETQYF

len: 16
j_gene: TRBJ2-2
abundance: -
v_gene: TRBV18
d_gene: -
CDR3nt: TGTGCCAGCTCACCACCTAAAGGACGTAACGTCGGGGAGCTGTTTTTT
CDR3aa: CASSPPKGRNVGELFF

len: 14
j_gene: TRBJ1-3
abundance: many
v_gene: TRBV11-2
d_gene: -
CDR3nt: TGTGCCAGCAGCTTTTCAACAATTTTAAACACCATATATTTT
CDR3aa: CASSFSTILNTIYF

len: 13
j_gene: TRBJ1-1
abundance: -
v_gene: TRBV7-9
d_gene: -
CDR3nt: TGTGCCAGCAGCCCCCGGGCCAGCACTGAAGCTTTCTTT
CDR3aa: CASSPRASTEAFF

len: 14
j_gene: TRBJ2-2
abundance: many
v_gene: TRBV6-1
d_gene: TRBD1
CDR3nt: TGTGCCAGCACTCGGGACAGAGGGGTCGGGGAGCTGTTTTTT
CDR3aa: CASTRDRGVGELFF

len: 16
j_gene: TRBJ2-1
abundance: many
v_gene: TRBV12-3/TRBV12-4
d_gene: -
CDR3nt: TGTGCCAGCAGTTACCGGACTTCCGGCTCCTACAATGAGCAGTTCTTC
CDR3aa: CASSYRTSGSYNEQFF

len: 16
j_gene: TRBJ2-3
abundance: many
v_gene: TRBV7-3
d_gene: TRBD2
CDR3nt: TGTGCCAGCAGCTTAGGAGCGGGAGGGGGATTAGATACGCAGTATTTT
CDR3aa: CASSLGAGGGLDTQYF

len: 13
j_gene: TRBJ1-2
abundance: many
v_gene: TRBV7-2
d_gene: -
CDR3nt: TGTGCCAGCAGCCACGTGGAAGGCGGTGGCTACACCTTC
CDR3aa: CASSHVEGGGYTF

len: 16
j_gene: TRBJ2-2
abundance: many
v_gene: TRBV11-2
d_gene: -
CDR3nt: TGTGCCAGCAGCTTAGAGCCCAGGGAATACACCGGGGAGCTGTTTTTT
CDR3aa: CASSLEPREYTGELFF

len: 16
j_gene: TRBJ2-3
abundance: -
v_gene: TRBV7-2
d_gene: -
CDR3nt: TGTGCCGGCAGCTTAGGAGGATATACCTCCACAGATACGCAGTATTTT
CDR3aa: CAGSLGGYTSTDTQYF

len: 14
j_gene: TRBJ2-1
abundance: many
v_gene: TRBV7-2
d_gene: -
CDR3nt: TGTGCCAGCGGAGGGGGAGGGAGCTCCCATGAGCAGTTCTTC
CDR3aa: CASGGGGSSHEQFF

len: 15
j_gene: TRBJ2-7
abundance: many
v_gene: TRBV3-1
d_gene: -
CDR3nt: TGTGCCAGCAGCCTCTACAGAGATCCGGACTACGAGCAGTACTTC
CDR3aa: CASSLYRDPDYEQYF

len: 15
j_gene: TRBJ2-5
abundance: many
v_gene: TRBV2
d_gene: -
CDR3nt: TGTGCCAGCAGTGGGCAACAGGGGAGGAGGGAGACCCAGTACTTC
CDR3aa: CASSGQQGRRETQYF

len: 13
j_gene: TRBJ2-3
abundance: -
v_gene: TRBV19
d_gene: -
CDR3nt: TGTGCCAGTAGTATATTTTGGGGGGATACGCAGTATTTT
CDR3aa: CASSIFWGDTQYF

len: 13
j_gene: TRBJ1-4
abundance: few
v_gene: TRBV30
d_gene: -
CDR3nt: TGTGCCTGGAGTGGAATAGGAGCGGAAAAACTGTTTTTT
CDR3aa: CAWSGIGAEKLFF

len: 12
j_gene: TRBJ2-3
abundance: -
v_gene: TRBV24-1
d_gene: -
CDR3nt: TGTGCCACCATCGGCTTCTCAGATACGCAGTATTTT
CDR3aa: CATIGFSDTQYF

len: 17
j_gene: TRBJ2-5
abundance: -
v_gene: TRBV12-5
d_gene: TRBD2
CDR3nt: TGTGCTAGTGGTTTGGCGACTAGCGGGAGATATGCGGAGACCCAGTACTTC
CDR3aa: CASGLATSGRYAETQYF